These T cell receptor beta chains were read from a single sample in a study of CD8 T cells in Susac syndrome. TCRdb redid the calling of the immunoSEQ multiplex PCR reads with MiXCR, one entry per CDR3 protein. This sample has some 170,000 distinct CDR3 sequences, with about 94% found just once. Sequenced input: CD4+ T cells from PBMCs. These TCRs come from a human donor in good health. CDR3s include the opening cysteine and the closing phenylalanine or tryptophan. D genes are given only for firm matches. Clone size is given for some rows only: seen once, a few or many times, or a class if the clone is expanded.

>-|-|TRBV2|TRBJ2-7
CASSEYRRYEQYF
TGTGCCAGCAGTGAATACAGGAGATACGAGCAGTACTTC
>-|-|TRBV6-2/TRBV6-3|TRBJ2-5
CASSKRDAQYF
TGTGCCAGCAGCAAAAGGGACGCCCAGTACTTC
>TRBD1|-|TRBV10-3|TRBJ2-3
CAISRDRSTDTQYF
TGTGCCATCAGCCGGGACAGGAGCACAGATACGCAGTATTTT
>-|-|TRBV7-8|TRBJ2-6
CASSSFTFSGANVLTF
TGTGCCAGCAGCTCCTTTACCTTCTCTGGGGCCAACGTCCTGACTTTC
>-|-|TRBV19|TRBJ1-2
CASSILQGSGYTF
TGTGCCAGTAGTATACTTCAGGGGTCTGGCTACACCTTC
>TRBD1|-|TRBV6-1|TRBJ2-2
CASSTRRQGLNTGELFF
TGTGCCAGCAGTACGAGAAGACAGGGGCTGAACACCGGGGAGCTGTTTTTT
>-|-|TRBV29-1|TRBJ1-1
CSHEGPGTEAFF
TGCAGCCACGAAGGCCCGGGCACTGAAGCTTTCTTT
>-|-|TRBV29-1|TRBJ2-2
CSVRGPLNTGELFF
TGCAGCGTTCGTGGACCATTGAACACCGGGGAGCTGTTTTTT
>-|once|TRBV30|TRBJ2-7
CAWSVGGSPYEQYF
TGTGCCTGGAGTGTGGGCGGATCGCCCTACGAGCAGTACTTC
>-|-|TRBV7-8|TRBJ1-5
CASSTQHRISNQPQHF
TGTGCCAGCAGCACACAACACAGGATTAGCAATCAGCCCCAGCATTTT
>TRBD1|few|TRBV9|TRBJ2-2
CASSPRQGPGELFF
TGTGCCAGCAGCCCTCGACAGGGTCCCGGGGAGCTGTTTTTT
>-|-|TRBV11-2|TRBJ2-5
CASGSLAEETQYF
TGTGCCAGCGGATCGCTAGCAGAGGAGACCCAGTACTTC
>TRBD2|-|TRBV18|TRBJ2-1
CASSPPWAGDYYNEQFF
TGTGCCAGCTCACCACCGTGGGCGGGGGATTACTACAATGAGCAGTTCTTC
>-|-|TRBV5-4|TRBJ2-2
CASSIWPGELFF
TGTGCCAGCAGTATTTGGCCCGGGGAGCTGTTTTTT
>TRBD1|-|TRBV5-1|TRBJ1-5
CASSPGGGVGQPQHF
TGCGCCAGCAGCCCGGGAGGGGGCGTAGGTCAGCCCCAGCATTTT
>-|-|TRBV5-1|TRBJ1-2
CASSLESHSYGYTF
TGCGCCAGCAGCTTGGAATCCCATTCCTATGGCTACACCTTC
>-|-|TRBV13|TRBJ1-2
CASSLFLGGYTF
TGTGCCAGCAGCCTTTTCCTGGGGGGCTACACCTTC
>TRBD2|-|TRBV12-3/TRBV12-4|TRBJ2-1
CASRSSGGVYNEQFF
TGTGCCAGCAGAAGTAGCGGGGGGGTCTACAATGAGCAGTTCTTC
>-|-|TRBV6-5|TRBJ1-3
CASSSRGGASSGNTIYF
TGTGCCAGCAGTTCCAGAGGAGGGGCCAGCTCTGGAAACACCATATATTTT
>-|-|TRBV13|TRBJ2-4
CASSLGRRAKNIQYF
TGTGCCAGCAGCTTAGGCCGGCGAGCCAAAAACATTCAGTACTTC
>TRBD1|-|TRBV13|TRBJ2-1
CASSLTGGKKQFF
TGTGCCAGCAGCCTTACAGGGGGTAAGAAGCAGTTCTTC
>-|-|TRBV7-3|TRBJ1-6
CASSSGQHNSPLHF
TGTGCCAGCAGCTCAGGACAGCATAATTCACCCCTCCACTTT
>-|-|TRBV3-1|TRBJ2-6
CASSPWSGAGANVLTF
TGTGCCAGCAGCCCATGGTCCGGGGCTGGGGCCAACGTCCTGACTTTC
>TRBD2|once|TRBV6-5|TRBJ2-3
CASSYASGGVTDTQYF
TGTGCCAGCAGTTACGCTAGCGGGGGGGTCACAGATACGCAGTATTTT
>-|once|TRBV5-1|TRBJ2-5
CASSRDGEETQYF
TGCGCCAGCAGCCGGGACGGAGAAGAGACCCAGTACTTC
>-|-|TRBV6-5|TRBJ2-3
CASSYSATTDTQYF
TGTGCCAGCAGTTACTCGGCCACCACAGATACGCAGTATTTT
>TRBD2|once|TRBV20-1|TRBJ2-1
CSFGRGGAYNEQFF
TGCAGTTTCGGGCGCGGGGGGGCCTACAATGAGCAGTTCTTC
>TRBD1|-|TRBV7-9|TRBJ2-1
CASSSGQGRGNEQFF
TGTGCCAGCAGCTCGGGACAGGGCAGGGGCAATGAGCAGTTCTTC
>TRBD2|-|TRBV29-1|TRBJ2-3
CSVVGTSVSDTQYF
TGCAGCGTTGTTGGGACTAGCGTTTCAGATACGCAGTATTTT
>-|-|TRBV12-3/TRBV12-4|TRBJ2-3
CASSLSGGRYF
TGTGCCAGCAGTTTAAGTGGGGGCAGGTATTTT
>-|-|TRBV5-4|TRBJ2-1
CASSPEEGSYNEQFF
TGTGCCAGCAGCCCCGAAGAAGGCTCCTACAATGAGCAGTTCTTC
>TRBD1|-|TRBV7-2|TRBJ2-5
CASSRSGTGQETQYF
TGTGCCAGCAGCCGATCCGGGACAGGGCAAGAGACCCAGTACTTC
>TRBD2|-|TRBV28|TRBJ2-7
CASVRGASYEQYF
TGTGCCAGCGTGCGGGGGGCCTCCTACGAGCAGTACTTC
>TRBD1|-|TRBV7-2|TRBJ1-5
CASSLPGTGGQPQHF
TGTGCCAGCAGCTTACCGGGGACAGGGGGTCAGCCCCAGCATTTT
>-|-|TRBV20-1|TRBJ2-3
CSARDPGGVTDTQYF
TGCAGTGCTAGAGATCCAGGGGGGGTCACAGATACGCAGTATTTT
>-|-|TRBV6-1|TRBJ2-1
CASTKGIYNEQFF
TGTGCCAGCACGAAGGGGATCTACAATGAGCAGTTCTTC
>TRBD1|-|TRBV4-1|TRBJ1-2
CASSQRTGGYTF
TGCGCCAGCAGCCAGAGGACAGGCGGCTACACCTTC
>-|-|TRBV3-1|TRBJ2-3
CASSHYTDTQYF
TGTGCCAGCAGCCATTACACAGATACGCAGTATTTT
>-|-|TRBV4-1|TRBJ2-7
CASSQEFAGGPREQYF
TGCGCCAGCAGCCAAGAATTTGCGGGCGGACCGCGGGAGCAGTACTTC
>-|-|TRBV29-1|TRBJ2-5
CGVLTSETQYF
TGCGGCGTCCTCACATCGGAGACCCAGTACTTC
>TRBD2|once|TRBV15|TRBJ2-1
CATSRLAGGSSYNEQFF
TGTGCCACCAGCCGACTAGCGGGGGGGAGCTCCTACAATGAGCAGTTCTTC
>-|-|TRBV14|TRBJ2-5
CASSRGRVEETQYF
TGTGCCAGCAGCCGAGGTCGGGTGGAGGAGACCCAGTACTTC
>-|-|TRBV5-1|TRBJ2-2
CASRFEHAPGELFF
TGCGCCAGCAGATTTGAACACGCCCCGGGGGAGCTGTTTTTT
>-|-|TRBV29-1|TRBJ2-7
CSVAGGHEQYF
TGCAGCGTAGCAGGGGGGCACGAGCAGTACTTC
>-|-|TRBV20-1|TRBJ1-1
CSASLASAGRAEAFF
TGCAGTGCTAGTTTAGCGTCGGCAGGGAGGGCTGAAGCTTTCTTT
>-|-|TRBV6-5|TRBJ2-1
CASTSIGENNEQFF
TGTGCCAGCACCTCAATTGGAGAGAACAATGAGCAGTTCTTC
>TRBD1|once|TRBV7-9|TRBJ1-2
CASSRGTGQSYGYTF
TGTGCCAGCAGCCGAGGGACAGGGCAGAGCTATGGCTACACCTTC
>-|-|TRBV20-1|TRBJ2-7
CSASREPYEQYF
TGCAGTGCTAGTAGGGAACCCTACGAGCAGTACTTC
>-|-|TRBV19|TRBJ2-7
CASKQGRSSYEQYF
TGTGCCAGTAAACAAGGAAGGAGCTCCTACGAGCAGTACTTC
>-|-|TRBV5-1|TRBJ1-5
CASSLGIGALGNQPQHF
TGCGCCAGCAGCTTGGGGATCGGGGCTTTGGGCAATCAGCCCCAGCATTTT
>-|-|TRBV7-9|TRBJ2-5
CASSFSPGAGQETQYF
TGTGCCAGCAGCTTTTCACCGGGGGCAGGGCAAGAGACCCAGTACTTC
>-|-|TRBV29-1|TRBJ2-7
CSVEGGSEQYF
TGCAGCGTTGAGGGGGGCTCCGAGCAGTACTTC
>-|-|TRBV12-3/TRBV12-4|TRBJ1-6
CASRLGDSPLHF
TGTGCCAGCAGGCTGGGGGATTCACCCCTCCACTTT
>-|-|TRBV5-1|TRBJ1-1
CASSLGRGATREAFF
TGCGCCAGCAGCTTGGGGCGGGGGGCGACACGTGAAGCTTTCTTT
>TRBD2|-|TRBV7-8|TRBJ2-3
CASSLVAGGQGDTQYF
TGTGCCAGCAGCTTAGTTGCGGGGGGGCAGGGAGATACGCAGTATTTT
>-|-|TRBV23-1|TRBJ1-3
CASSPCPGNTIYF
TGCGCCAGCAGTCCTTGCCCTGGAAACACCATATATTTT
>TRBD2|-|TRBV4-2|TRBJ2-7
CASSQYTSGVYEQYF
TGTGCCAGCAGCCAATACACTAGCGGAGTTTACGAGCAGTACTTC
>-|-|TRBV15|TRBJ2-5
CATSRDRVEETQYF
TGTGCCACCAGCAGAGACAGGGTAGAAGAGACCCAGTACTTC
>TRBD1|-|TRBV20-1|TRBJ2-3
CSAQGARTDTQYF
TGCAGTGCTCAGGGGGCTAGGACAGATACGCAGTATTTT